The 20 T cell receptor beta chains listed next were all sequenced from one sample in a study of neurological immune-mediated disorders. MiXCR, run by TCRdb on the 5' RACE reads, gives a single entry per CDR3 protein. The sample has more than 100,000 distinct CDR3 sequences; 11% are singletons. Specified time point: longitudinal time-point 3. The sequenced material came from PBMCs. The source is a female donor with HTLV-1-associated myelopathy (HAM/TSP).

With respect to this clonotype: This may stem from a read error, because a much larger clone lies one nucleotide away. The CDR3 nucleotides read TGCAGTGCTAGAGATGTAACTAGCGGGGCGATCAGCTCCTACAATGAGCAGTTCTTC. Translated: CSARDVTSGAISSYNEQFF. The chain joins TRBV20-1 to TRBJ2-1; 10 bases align to TRBD2. Trimming took 0 bases from V and 0 from J; bases not matched to a gene: 11. The germline V gene has CDR1 DFQATT and CDR2 SNEGSKA (reference sequence). The CDR3 consists of 19 residues.

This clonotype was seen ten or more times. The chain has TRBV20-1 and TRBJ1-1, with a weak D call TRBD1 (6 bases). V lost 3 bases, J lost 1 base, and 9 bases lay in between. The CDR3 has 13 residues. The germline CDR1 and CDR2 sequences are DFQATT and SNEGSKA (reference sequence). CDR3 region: CSASRDTNTEAFF. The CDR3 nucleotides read TGCAGTGCTAGTCGGGACACGAACACTGAAGCTTTCTTT.

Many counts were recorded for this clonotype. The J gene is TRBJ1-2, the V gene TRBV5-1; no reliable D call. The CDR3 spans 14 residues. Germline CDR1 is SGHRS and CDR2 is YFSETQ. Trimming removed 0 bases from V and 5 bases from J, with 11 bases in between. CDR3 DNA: TGCGCCAGCAGCTTGGCCAGGATTACGTATGGCTACACCTTC. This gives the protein CASSLARITYGYTF.

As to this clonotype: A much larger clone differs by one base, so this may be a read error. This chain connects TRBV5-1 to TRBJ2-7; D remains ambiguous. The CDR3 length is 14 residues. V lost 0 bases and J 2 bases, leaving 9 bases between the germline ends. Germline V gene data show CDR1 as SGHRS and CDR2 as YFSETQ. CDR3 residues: CASSLGWDAYEQYF. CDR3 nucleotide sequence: TGCGCCAGCAGCTTGGGATGGGATGCCTACGAGCAGTACTTC.

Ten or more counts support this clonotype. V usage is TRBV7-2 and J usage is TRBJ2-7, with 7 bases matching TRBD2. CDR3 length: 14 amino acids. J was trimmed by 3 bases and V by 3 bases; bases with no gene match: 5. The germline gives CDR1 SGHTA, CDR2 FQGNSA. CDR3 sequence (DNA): TGTGCCAGCAGCTTGGAGGGAGGGGTCTACGAGCAGTACTTC. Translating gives CASSLEGGVYEQYF.

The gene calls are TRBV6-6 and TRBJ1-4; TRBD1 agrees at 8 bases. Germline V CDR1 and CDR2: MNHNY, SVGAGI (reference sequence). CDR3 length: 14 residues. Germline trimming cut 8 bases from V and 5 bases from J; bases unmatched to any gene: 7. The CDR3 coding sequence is TGTGCCAGCGGAGTACAGGGGGAGAATGAAAAACTGTTTTTT. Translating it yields CASGVQGENEKLFF.

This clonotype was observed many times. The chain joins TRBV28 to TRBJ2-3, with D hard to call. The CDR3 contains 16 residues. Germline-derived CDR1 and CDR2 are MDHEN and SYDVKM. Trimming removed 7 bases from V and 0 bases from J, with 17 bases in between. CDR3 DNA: TGTGCCAGCATCATCACTTCAAAAGGCAGCACAGATACGCAGTATTTT. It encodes CASIITSKGSTDTQYF.

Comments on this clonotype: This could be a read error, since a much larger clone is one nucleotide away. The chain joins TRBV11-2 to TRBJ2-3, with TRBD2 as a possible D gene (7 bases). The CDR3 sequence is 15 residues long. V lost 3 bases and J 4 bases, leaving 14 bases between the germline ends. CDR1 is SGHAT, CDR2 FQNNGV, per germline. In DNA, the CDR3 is TGTGCCAGCAGCTTTGTGGGGGGGCCATCAGATACGCAGTATTTT. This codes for CASSFVGGPSDTQYF.

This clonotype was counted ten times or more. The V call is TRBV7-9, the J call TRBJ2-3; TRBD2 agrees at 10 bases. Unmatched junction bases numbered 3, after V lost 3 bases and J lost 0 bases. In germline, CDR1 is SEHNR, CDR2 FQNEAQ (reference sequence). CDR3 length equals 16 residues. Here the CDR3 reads CASSFSGGASTDTQYF. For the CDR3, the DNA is TGTGCCAGCAGCTTCAGCGGGGGGGCTAGCACAGATACGCAGTATTTT. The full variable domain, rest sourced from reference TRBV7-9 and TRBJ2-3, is DTGVSQNPRHKITKRGQNVTFRCDPISEHNRLYWYRQTLGQGPEFLTYFQNEAQLEKSRLLSDRFSAERPKGSFSTLEIQRTEQGDSAMYLCASSFSGGASTDTQYFGPGTRLTVL.

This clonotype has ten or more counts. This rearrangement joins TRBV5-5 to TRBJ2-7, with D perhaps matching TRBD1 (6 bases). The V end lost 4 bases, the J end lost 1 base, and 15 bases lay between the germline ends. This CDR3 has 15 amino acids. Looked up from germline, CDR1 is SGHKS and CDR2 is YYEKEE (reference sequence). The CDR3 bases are TGTGCCAGCAGCCCAGGAAGGGACATATCCTACGAGCAGTACTTC. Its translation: CASSPGRDISYEQYF.

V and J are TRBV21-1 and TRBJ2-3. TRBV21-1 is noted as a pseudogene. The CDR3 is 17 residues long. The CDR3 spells CASSPRGEGEVCDTQYF. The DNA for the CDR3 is TGTGCCAGCAGCCCAAGAGGTGAAGGAGAGGTTTGCGATACGCAGTATTTT.

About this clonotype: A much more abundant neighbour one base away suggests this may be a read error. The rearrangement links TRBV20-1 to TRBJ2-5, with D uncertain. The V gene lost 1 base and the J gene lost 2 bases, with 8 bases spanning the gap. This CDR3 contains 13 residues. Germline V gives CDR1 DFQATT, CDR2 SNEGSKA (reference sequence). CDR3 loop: CSARGTRQETQYF. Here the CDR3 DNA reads TGCAGTGCTAGAGGGACCAGACAAGAGACCCAGTACTTC.

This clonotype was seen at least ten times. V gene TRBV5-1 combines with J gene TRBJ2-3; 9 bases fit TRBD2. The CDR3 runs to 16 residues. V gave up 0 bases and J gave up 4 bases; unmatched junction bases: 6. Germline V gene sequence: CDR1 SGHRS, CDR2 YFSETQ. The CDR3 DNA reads TGCGCCAGCAGCTTGGACGGCGGGGGGGCCGCAGATACGCAGTATTTT. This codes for CASSLDGGGAADTQYF.

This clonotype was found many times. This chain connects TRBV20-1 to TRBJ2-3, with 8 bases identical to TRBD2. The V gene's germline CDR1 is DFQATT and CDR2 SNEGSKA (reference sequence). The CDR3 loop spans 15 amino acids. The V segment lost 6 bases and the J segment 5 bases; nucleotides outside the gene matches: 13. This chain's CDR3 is CSALAGGQNLDTQYF. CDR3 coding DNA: TGCAGTGCCCTCGCGGGGGGACAAAACTTAGATACGCAGTATTTT.

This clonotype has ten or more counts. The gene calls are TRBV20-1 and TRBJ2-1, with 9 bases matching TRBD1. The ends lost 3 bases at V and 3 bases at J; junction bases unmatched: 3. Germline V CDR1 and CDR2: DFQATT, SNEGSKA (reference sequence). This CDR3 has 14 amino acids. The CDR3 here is CSASDRGNYNEQFF. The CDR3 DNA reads TGCAGTGCTAGCGACAGGGGGAACTACAATGAGCAGTTCTTC.

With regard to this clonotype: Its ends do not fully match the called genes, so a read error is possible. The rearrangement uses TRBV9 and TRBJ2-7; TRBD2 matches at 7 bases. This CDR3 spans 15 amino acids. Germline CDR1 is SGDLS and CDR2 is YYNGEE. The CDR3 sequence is CASSLTWDYSNEQYF. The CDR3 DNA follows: TGTGCCAGCAGCCTCACTTGGGACTACTCCAACGAGCAGTACTTC. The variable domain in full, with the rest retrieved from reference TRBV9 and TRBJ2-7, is DSGVTQTPKHLITATGQRVTLRCSPRSGDLSVYWYQQSLDQGLQFLIQYYNGEERAKGNILERFSAQQFPDLHSELNLSSLELGDSALYFCASSLTWDYSNEQYFGPGTRLTVT.

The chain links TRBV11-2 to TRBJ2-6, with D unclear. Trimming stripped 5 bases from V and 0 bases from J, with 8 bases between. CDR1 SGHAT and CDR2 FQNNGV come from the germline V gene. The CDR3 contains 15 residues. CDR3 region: CASSAFSSGANVLTF. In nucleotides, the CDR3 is TGTGCCAGCAGCGCTTTTTCCTCTGGGGCCAACGTCCTGACTTTC. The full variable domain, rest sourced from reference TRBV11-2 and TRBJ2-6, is EAGVAQSPRYKIIEKRQSVAFWCNPISGHATLYWYQQILGQGPKLLIQFQNNGVVDDSQLPKDRFSAERLKGVDSTLKIQPAKLEDSAVYLCASSAFSSGANVLTFGAGSRLTVL.

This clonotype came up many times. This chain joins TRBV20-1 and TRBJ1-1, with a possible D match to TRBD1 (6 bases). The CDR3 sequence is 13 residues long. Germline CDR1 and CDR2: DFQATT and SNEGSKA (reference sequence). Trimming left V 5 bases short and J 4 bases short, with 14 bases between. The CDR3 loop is CSALEGVGTEAFF. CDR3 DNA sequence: TGCAGTGCTCTCGAGGGGGTGGGCACTGAAGCTTTCTTT.

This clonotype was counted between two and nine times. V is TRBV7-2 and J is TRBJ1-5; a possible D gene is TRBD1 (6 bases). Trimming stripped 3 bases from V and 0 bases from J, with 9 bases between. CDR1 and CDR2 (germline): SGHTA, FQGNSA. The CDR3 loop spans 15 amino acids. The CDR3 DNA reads TGTGCCAGCAGCTTTGGACAGACTAGCAATCAGCCCCAGCATTTT. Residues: CASSFGQTSNQPQHF.

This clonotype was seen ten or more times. DNA for the CDR3: TGCAGTGCTAGACGGACAGGGTCGCACACCGGGGAGCTGTTTTTT. Amino acids: CSARRTGSHTGELFF. V gene TRBV20-1 combines with J gene TRBJ2-2; TRBD1 agrees at 8 bases. CDR3 length equals 15 residues. V shed 2 bases and J 3 bases; nucleotides not matched to a gene: 5. CDR1 DFQATT and CDR2 SNEGSKA come from the germline V gene (reference sequence).